Following are 28 T cell receptor beta chains from one sample sequenced in a study of T cell repertoires in cytomegalovirus infection. TCRdb reprocessed the reads with MiXCR, giving one entry per CDR3 protein. The data show about 700,000 distinct CDR3 sequences, 30% to 35% seen once. Antigen specificity for these receptors is unknown. The sequences come from cultured PBMCs, collected from culture after CMV antigen stimulation. Receptors originate from a human donor in good health (CMV status not recorded). Some clones in this sample may be carry-over from other donors' samples.

The gene calls are TRBV4-3 and TRBJ2-3; 7 bases match TRBD2. Trimming cost V 0 bases and J 2 bases; bases outside gene matches: 8. The CDR3 spans 17 residues. From germline, CDR1 is LGHNA and CDR2 YSLEER. CDR3 nucleotides: TGCGCCAGCAGCCAAGACGGCCCAGCGGGGTCCACAGATACGCAGTATTTT. As protein: CASSQDGPAGSTDTQYF.

In this sample, this clonotype turned up a few times. This chain joins TRBV5-1 and TRBJ2-1; TRBD1 is a possible D gene (6 bases). Germline CDR1 is SGHRS and CDR2 is YFSETQ. Trimming cost V 5 bases and J 5 bases, with 11 bases left between them. This CDR3 has 13 residues. Here the CDR3 reads CASRVGADNEQFF. Here the CDR3 DNA reads TGCGCCAGCAGGGTGGGGGCCGACAATGAGCAGTTCTTC. The full variable domain, with the rest looked up from reference TRBV5-1 and TRBJ2-1, is KAGVTQTPRYLIKTRGQQVTLSCSPISGHRSVSWYQQTPGQGLQFLFEYFSETQRNKGNFPGRFSGRQFSNSRSEMNVSTLELGDSALYLCASRVGADNEQFFGPGTRLTVL.

V is TRBV6-1 and J is TRBJ1-1; D is undetermined. The germline CDR1 and CDR2 sequences are MNHNS and SASEGT. V lost 6 bases to trimming and J lost 1 base, with 12 bases between them. CDR3 length: 14 residues. The DNA of the CDR3 is TGTGCCAGCAGCCGCCGAGAGCAGAACACTGAAGCTTTCTTT. The encoded protein is CASSRREQNTEAFF.

This clonotype has more than one count but fewer than ten. The V call is TRBV7-9, the J call TRBJ2-5; a possible D gene is TRBD1 (6 bases). The CDR3 spans 16 residues. Trimming cost V 3 bases and J 2 bases, with 16 bases left between them. Germline V gene data show CDR1 as SEHNR and CDR2 as FQNEAQ (reference sequence). The CDR3 is CASSLWGLRRQETQYF. CDR3 sequence (DNA): TGTGCCAGCAGCTTGTGGGGGCTCAGAAGACAAGAGACCCAGTACTTC.

This clonotype was picked up a small number of times. V gene TRBV12-3 or TRBV12-4 combines with J gene TRBJ1-5; D is possibly TRBD1 (5 bases). The CDR3 consists of 14 residues. Trimming left V 2 bases short and J 6 bases short, with 11 bases between. The CDR3 DNA reads as TGTGCCAGCAGTTTAACAGGTCTGAGTCAGCCCCAGCATTTT. Its translation is CASSLTGLSQPQHF.

This clonotype was seen a handful of times. The J gene is TRBJ2-1, the V gene TRBV7-8, with D perhaps being TRBD1 or TRBD2 (5 bases each). CDR3 length: 14 residues. V lost 3 bases and J 10 bases, leaving 16 bases between the germline ends. In germline, CDR1 is SGHVS, CDR2 FQNEAQ. In DNA, the CDR3 is TGTGCCAGCAGCTTGGGGACCGTTGTAGGGGAGCAGTTCTTC. It specifies CASSLGTVVGEQFF.

V gene TRBV6-2 or TRBV6-3 combines with J gene TRBJ2-5; D might be TRBD1 (6 bases). Trimming stripped 4 bases from V and 2 bases from J, with 14 bases between. The germline V gene has CDR1 MNHEY and CDR2 SVGEGT. CDR3 length equals 15 residues. In nucleotides, the CDR3 is TGTGCCAGCAGTTCCGCACGGGACACACAAGAGACCCAGTACTTC. As protein: CASSSARDTQETQYF.

This clonotype was observed a few times. V gene TRBV7-2 combines with J gene TRBJ2-2; TRBD2 matches 9 bases. The CDR3 extends over 15 amino acids. Trimming at V came to 5 bases and at J to 7 bases, leaving 8 bases not matched to a gene. Germline values: CDR1 SGHTA, CDR2 FQGNSA. The CDR3 DNA is TGTGCCAGCAGCCACGCGGCGGGAGGGGTCGGGGAGCTGTTTTTT. It yields the protein CASSHAAGGVGELFF.

This clonotype was seen only a few times. The chain links TRBV7-6 to TRBJ1-1; 9 bases agree with TRBD1. Trimming cost V 6 bases and J 0 bases; bases outside gene matches: 5. This CDR3 has 15 amino acids. Germline assignment: CDR1 SGHVS and CDR2 FNYEAQ. CDR3 in DNA: TGTGCCAGCAGGGCTACAGGGGGCGTGAACACTGAAGCTTTCTTT. Translating gives CASRATGGVNTEAFF.

This CDR3 reads CASSQLLGEGGSPLHF. The CDR3 bases are TGCGCCAGCAGCCAGCTCTTGGGGGAAGGTGGTTCACCCCTCCACTTT. This rearrangement joins TRBV4-1 to TRBJ1-6; the D gene is possibly TRBD1 (5 bases). Germline CDR1 and CDR2: MGHRA and YSYEKL. This CDR3 comprises 16 residues. With 3 bases removed from V and 9 bases from J, the gap between germline ends came to 18 bases.

The chain links TRBV7-6 to TRBJ2-5; possibly TRBD2 for D (7 bases). This CDR3 is 15 amino acids long. Deletions cut 6 bases from V and 0 bases from J, with 14 bases between. Germline CDR1 SGHVS, CDR2 FNYEAQ. CDR3 DNA: TGTGCCAGCAGGAGGAGAGGGGGGGACCAAGAGACCCAGTACTTC. This sequence encodes CASRRRGGDQETQYF.

This rearrangement joins TRBV6-1 to TRBJ1-1, with D possibly being TRBD1 (5 bases). The CDR3 consists of 13 residues. V gave up 7 bases and J gave up 7 bases, with 16 bases separating them. Looked up from germline, CDR1 is MNHNS and CDR2 is SASEGT. The CDR3 loop reads CASKWGVGGEAFF. CDR3 sequence (DNA): TGTGCCAGCAAATGGGGGGTTGGGGGTGAAGCTTTCTTT.

The chain recombines TRBV28 with TRBJ1-5, with D possibly matching TRBD1 (5 bases). CDR1 and CDR2 (germline): MDHEN, SYDVKM. V was shortened by 5 bases and J by 6 bases, with 14 bases between the two germline ends. The CDR3 sequence is 14 residues long. The CDR3 sequence is CASSEVRGVQPQHF. The CDR3 DNA follows: TGTGCCAGCAGTGAGGTAAGGGGAGTTCAGCCCCAGCATTTT.

This clonotype occurred many times. J is TRBJ2-7 and V is TRBV6-2 or TRBV6-3; 8 nucleotides align to TRBD2. The V and J ends lost 4 bases and 3 bases, in that order; junction bases with no gene match: 5. CDR1 is MNHEY and CDR2 is SVGEGT in the germline V gene. This CDR3 is 14 amino acids long. The CDR3 is CASSWMGLDYEQYF. DNA for the CDR3: TGTGCCAGCAGTTGGATGGGACTAGACTACGAGCAGTACTTC.

This chain uses TRBV10-3 with TRBJ2-3; D unclear. The CDR3 totals 14 residues. The germline V gene encodes CDR1 ENHRY and CDR2 SYGVKD. Deletions cut 0 bases from V and 0 bases from J, with 4 bases between. The CDR3 DNA reads as TGTGCCATCAGTGAGTCGCACAGCACAGATACGCAGTATTTT. Its protein product is CAISESHSTDTQYF.

This clonotype occurred once. The chain couples TRBV4-1 to TRBJ1-2; the match to TRBD1 covers 10 bases. The CDR3 spans 15 residues. The V segment lost 4 bases and the J segment 4 bases; nucleotides outside the gene matches: 6. The V gene's germline CDR1 is MGHRA and CDR2 YSYEKL. The CDR3 DNA sequence: TGCGCCAGCAGCCCTGGACAGGGGGATGGCTATGGCTACACCTTC. It yields the protein CASSPGQGDGYGYTF.

The table lists this clonotype with many counts. The CDR3 DNA reads as TGTGCCAGCAGCTTAACTGAAAGGACTGAAGCTTTCTTT. This encodes CASSLTERTEAFF. This sequence joins TRBV7-3 and TRBJ1-1; unclear D gene. V shed 0 bases and J shed 5 bases, with 7 bases lying between them. Per the germline V gene, CDR1 is SGHTA and CDR2 is FQGTGA. The CDR3 totals 13 residues.

This chain connects TRBV12-5 to TRBJ1-2; no reliable D call. CDR3 length: 15 amino acids. Trimming removed 4 bases at V and 5 bases at J, with 17 bases between. Germline V lookup: CDR1 LGHNT, CDR2 FRNRAP. The CDR3 loop is CASGSERNTGYGYTF. For the CDR3, the DNA is TGTGCTAGTGGTTCCGAGAGGAATACCGGGTATGGCTACACCTTC.

This clonotype was counted many times. The J gene is TRBJ2-6, the V gene TRBV7-2; TRBD1 agrees at 12 bases. Germline V gene data show CDR1 as SGHTA and CDR2 as FQGNSA. This CDR3 has 22 residues. V lost 4 bases and J lost 0; bases outside the gene matches: 16. The CDR3 region has the DNA TGTGCCAGCAGCTCCGGGACAGGGGGCGGGTTGTGGGGCAGCTCTGGGGCCAACGTCCTGACTTTC. It encodes CASSSGTGGGLWGSSGANVLTF.

This clonotype was detected many times. V gene TRBV7-2 combines with J gene TRBJ2-7; D assignment may be TRBD1 or TRBD2 (5 bases each). Germline V CDR1 and CDR2: SGHTA, FQGNSA. V dropped 0 bases and J dropped 7 bases, with 7 bases sitting between them. The CDR3 covers 12 residues. The CDR3 loop reads CASSLAWGEQYF. CDR3 sequence (DNA): TGTGCCAGCAGCTTAGCATGGGGGGAGCAGTACTTC.

This clonotype turned up a few times. The V and J genes are TRBV5-4 and TRBJ2-1; no firm D call. Per the germline V gene, CDR1 is SGHNT and CDR2 is YYREEE (reference sequence). The V end lost 2 bases, the J end lost 7 bases, and 16 bases lay between the germline ends. The CDR3 runs to 15 residues. CDR3 sequence (DNA): TGTGCCAGCAGCTTAATCGGCCCCAACGGGAATGAGCAGTTCTTC. This codes for CASSLIGPNGNEQFF. The whole variable domain, remainder taken from reference TRBV5-4 and TRBJ2-1, is ETGVTQSPTHLIKTRGQQVTLRCSSQSGHNTVSWYQQALGQGPQFIFQYYREEENGRGNFPPRFSGLQFPNYSSELNVNALELDDSALYLCASSLIGPNGNEQFFGPGTRLTVL.

This clonotype was counted at least ten times. V is TRBV7-2 and J is TRBJ2-3; 9 positions match TRBD1. Trimming removed 2 bases from V and 3 bases from J; junction bases left unmatched: 6. The germline V gene encodes CDR1 SGHTA and CDR2 FQGNSA. The CDR3 is 16 amino acids. CDR3 loop: CASSLWGQGITDTQYF. CDR3 coding DNA: TGTGCCAGCAGCTTATGGGGACAGGGAATTACAGATACGCAGTATTTT.

The genes are TRBV5-1 and TRBJ1-4; 7 bases are a match to TRBD1. Germline-derived CDR1 and CDR2 are SGHRS and YFSETQ. V dropped 3 bases and J dropped 3; count of bases not matched to a gene: 2. The CDR3 extends over 14 amino acids. The CDR3: CASSSGTANEKLFF. The CDR3 DNA reads as TGCGCCAGCAGCTCCGGGACAGCTAATGAAAAACTGTTTTTT.

This clonotype appeared a few times. V and J are TRBV6-1 and TRBJ2-1; TRBD2 matches at 7 bases. The CDR3 loop spans 14 amino acids. Trimming removed 9 bases from V and 7 bases from J; junction bases left unmatched: 12. Germline values: CDR1 MNHNS, CDR2 SASEGT. The CDR3 loop is CASWGSGLGNEQFF. Written as DNA, the CDR3 is TGTGCCAGTTGGGGTAGCGGACTAGGGAATGAGCAGTTCTTC.

This clonotype was found many times. The V call is TRBV12-3 or TRBV12-4, the J call TRBJ1-2; D is uncertain. This CDR3 spans 13 amino acids. V lost 4 bases and J 4 bases, leaving 10 bases between the germline ends. The CDR3 is CASSSTPGYGYTF. The CDR3 DNA sequence: TGTGCCAGCAGTTCGACACCCGGCTATGGCTACACCTTC.

This clonotype has at least ten counts. The rearrangement joins TRBV12-3 or TRBV12-4 to TRBJ1-2; D possibly corresponds to TRBD1 (5 bases). Trimming took 3 bases from V and 4 from J, leaving 9 bases between them. The CDR3 spans 13 residues. The CDR3 DNA is TGTGCCAGCAGTTTTCAGACAGTCTATGGCTACACCTTC. This gives the protein CASSFQTVYGYTF.

This clonotype occurred a few times. The V and J genes are TRBV7-6 and TRBJ2-5; D possibly corresponds to TRBD1 (6 bases). Germline V CDR1 and CDR2: SGHVS, FNYEAQ. Trimming removed 1 base at V and 5 bases at J, with 17 bases between. CDR3 size: 16 residues. CDR3 nucleotide sequence: TGTGCCAGCAGCTTAGATCAGGGGCCCGCCTTTGAGACCCAGTACTTC. As protein: CASSLDQGPAFETQYF.

This clonotype occurred once. This may stem from a read error, because a much larger clone lies one nucleotide away. The chain joins TRBV7-2 to TRBJ2-5, with D uncertain. The CDR3 loop spans 13 amino acids. Germline CDR1 is SGHTA and CDR2 is FQGNSA. V was trimmed by 5 bases and J by 7 bases, leaving 14 bases between them. CDR3 sequence: CASSPRDKGTQYF. In DNA, the CDR3 is TGTGCCAGCAGCCCCCGTGACAAAGGGACCCAGTACTTC.